Detailed here is one T cell receptor beta chain. Antigen: not known. Data came from immunoSEQ multiplex PCR; TCRdb stores just in-frame clones and leaves some out. The table shows about 45,000 clones, with 73% occurring only once. Each patient with chemo-refractory metastatic non-small-cell lung cancer was treated with focal radiation plus CTLA-4 blockade using ipilimumab. The germline V gene has CDR1 SGHDT and CDR2 YYEEEE. V was clipped by 4 bases and J by 7 bases, with 15 bases between them. The CDR3 is made up of 13 amino acids. The sample belongs to a study of radiotherapy plus CTLA-4 blockade in lung cancer. Study-wide background: Objective responses were seen in around 18% of patients, disease control in 25% to 35%.

Regarding the study as a whole: Radiotherapy with ipilimumab was followed by blood expansion of tumor-derived clones. Early clone dynamics of blood T cells, plus interferon-beta, reportedly predicted response best.

This sequence joins TRBV5-6 and TRBJ2-7; D may be TRBD1 (6 bases). Sequencing used peripheral blood, obtained from a patient treated with radiotherapy plus ipilimumab. The TCR was taken from a human donor with non-small cell lung cancer who had a complete response to radiotherapy plus ipilimumab. CDR3 DNA sequence: TGTGCCAGCAGCGGGGGCCCTTCGCGGGAGCAGTACTTC. Amino acid sequence: CASSGGPSREQYF. Combining the CDR3 with reference TRBV5-6 and TRBJ2-7 gives the whole variable domain DAGVTQSPTHLIKTRGQQVTLRCSPKSGHDTVSWYQQALGQGPQFIFQYYEEEERQRGNFPDRFSGHQFPNYSSELNVNALLLGDSALYLCASSGGPSREQYFGPGTRLTVT.